The present T cell receptor (beta chain) was sequenced within a study of cytomegalovirus exposure and HLA in healthy donors. Findings and limits, study-wide: In a later analysis, DRB1 alleles had the most associated TCRs; HLA-C alleles the fewest. Later findings reportedly placed an Asian-associated ancestry cluster below the approximately 670-donor mean for N-insertions.

The primer mix had 60 Vbeta and 13 Jbeta primers. TCRdb's copy holds only in-frame clones and misses some; the assay was immunoSEQ multiplex PCR. Seen in this sample are about 160,000 clones; the ten most common clones hold roughly 1.9%. Unmatched junction bases numbered 5, after V lost 5 bases and J lost 1 base. In germline, CDR1 is SGHAT, CDR2 FQNNGV. The CDR3 length is 17 residues. Concerning this clone itself: Its antigen is undetermined.

The clonotype comes from a man aged 25-45 years in good health and CMV-seronegative. Sequenced sample: PBMCs. This chain joins TRBV11-2 and TRBJ2-1, with 13 nucleotides matching TRBD2. The CDR3 bases are TGTGCCAGCAGCACTTGGACTAGCGGGAGTTCCTACAATGAGCAGTTCTTC. Protein: CASSTWTSGSSYNEQFF. The whole variable domain, filled in from reference TRBV11-2 and TRBJ2-1, reads EAGVAQSPRYKIIEKRQSVAFWCNPISGHATLYWYQQILGQGPKLLIQFQNNGVVDDSQLPKDRFSAERLKGVDSTLKIQPAKLEDSAVYLCASSTWTSGSSYNEQFFGPGTRLTVL.